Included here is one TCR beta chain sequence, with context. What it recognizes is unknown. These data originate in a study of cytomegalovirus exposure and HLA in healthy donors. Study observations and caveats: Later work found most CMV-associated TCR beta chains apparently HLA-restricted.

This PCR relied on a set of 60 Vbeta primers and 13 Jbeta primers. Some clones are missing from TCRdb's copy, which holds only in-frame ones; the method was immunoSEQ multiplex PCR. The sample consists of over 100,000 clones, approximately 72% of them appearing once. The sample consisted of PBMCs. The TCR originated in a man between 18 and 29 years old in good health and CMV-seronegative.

The CDR3 DNA reads as TGTGCCAGCAGCCCCCGGGCCGCCACGGGGTCAGCCAAAAACATTCAGTACTTC. Translation gives CASSPRAATGSAKNIQYF. The chain uses TRBV4-2 and TRBJ2-4, with a weak D call TRBD2 (5 bases). The CDR3 runs to 18 residues. Germline V gene lookup returns CDR1 LGHNA and CDR2 YNFKEQ. Trimming took 4 bases from V and 0 from J, leaving 19 bases between them.